The 4 T cell receptor beta chains given below trace back to one sample, sequenced in a study of T-cell memory formation after mild COVID-19. Using its own MiXCR run on the 5' RACE reads, TCRdb lists one record per CDR3 protein. The sample yields about 110,000 distinct CDR3 sequences, over 15% seen once. Sequencing was performed on PBMCs or a T cell subset sorted from them (not recorded which). The receptors were sampled from an adult woman who had mild COVID-19 (a few samples of this study predate the infection). Cell type and time point are not known.

Only a few counts were recorded for this clonotype. This chain links TRBV5-1 with TRBJ2-3; possible D gene TRBD1, 5 bases. The length of the CDR3 is 15 residues. Trimming took 4 bases from V and 0 from J, leaving 12 bases between them. Germline CDR1 and CDR2: SGHRS and YFSETQ. The CDR3 bases are TGCGCCAGCAGCCCGGCGCAGGGTAGCACAGATACGCAGTATTTT. Its protein product is CASSPAQGSTDTQYF.

Only a few counts were recorded for this clonotype. This rearrangement joins TRBV2 to TRBJ1-1; D is unresolved. The CDR3 loop spans 12 amino acids. The ends were cut back, 11 bases at V and 4 bases at J, with 14 bases in the middle. The germline V gene has CDR1 SNHLY and CDR2 FYNNEI. CDR3 DNA sequence: TGTGCCTCGGGTTGGCGAAGCACTGAAGCTTTCTTT. Translated: CASGWRSTEAFF.

This clonotype has a count of ten or more. J is TRBJ2-7 and V is TRBV20-1; D perhaps matches TRBD2 (6 bases). This CDR3 contains 18 residues. V shed 1 base and J shed 7 bases, with 29 bases lying between them. The germline gives CDR1 DFQATT, CDR2 SNEGSKA (reference sequence). CDR3 DNA: TGCAGTGCTAGAGTTCCGCACACCTTACTAATACCCGCGGGGGAGCAGTACTTC. Residues: CSARVPHTLLIPAGEQYF.

The CDR3 coding sequence is TGTGCCACCAGTGATTTTAGAAATCAGCCCCAGCATTTT. This gives the protein CATSDFRNQPQHF. This chain connects TRBV24-1 to TRBJ1-5, with D unclear. Looked up from germline, CDR1 is KGHDR and CDR2 is SFDVKD. Deletions cut 1 base from V and 4 bases from J, with 4 bases between. The CDR3 has 13 amino acids.